The present T cell receptor beta chain was sequenced within a study of OX40 agonist ivuxolimab in advanced cancers. Sequencing used immunoSEQ multiplex PCR; TCRdb keeps in-frame clones, though not all of them. The sample lists about 74,000 clones, under 95% occurring once. Remarks on this clone: As yet, its antigen is unknown.

Overall study findings and caveats: Clones of CD4+ and CD8+ blood T cells grew by week 6 at doses of 0.1 to 3.0 mg/kg.

CDR3 size: 15 residues. The germline V gene encodes CDR1 LGHNA and CDR2 YNFKEQ. V lost 0 bases and J lost 2, with 8 bases in between. The receptor was derived from an adult with an advanced solid tumor such as melanoma, head and neck, liver or kidney cancer. Sample: CD4+ or CD8+ T cells sorted from blood, taken in a trial of the OX40 agonist ivuxolimab. The chain recombines TRBV4-2 with TRBJ1-5; the D is unclear. The CDR3 bases are TGTGCCAGCAGCCAAGAGGGTGGCGGCAATCAGCCCCAGCATTTT. Protein sequence: CASSQEGGGNQPQHF.